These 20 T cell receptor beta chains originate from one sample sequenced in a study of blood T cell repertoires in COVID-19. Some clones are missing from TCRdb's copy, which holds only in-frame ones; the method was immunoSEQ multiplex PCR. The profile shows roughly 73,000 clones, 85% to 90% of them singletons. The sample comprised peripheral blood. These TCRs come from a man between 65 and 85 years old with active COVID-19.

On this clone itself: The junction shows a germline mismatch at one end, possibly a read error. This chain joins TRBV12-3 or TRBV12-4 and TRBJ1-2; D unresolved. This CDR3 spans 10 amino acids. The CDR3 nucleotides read TGTGCCAGCTCGGTTCCGGGGTCGGCCTTC. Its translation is CASSVPGSAF.

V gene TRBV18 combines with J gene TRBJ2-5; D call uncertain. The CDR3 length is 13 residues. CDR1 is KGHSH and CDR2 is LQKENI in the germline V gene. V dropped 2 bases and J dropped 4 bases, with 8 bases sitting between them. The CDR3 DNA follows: TGTGCCAGCTCACCAGGTACGCGAGAGACCCAGTACTTC. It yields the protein CASSPGTRETQYF.

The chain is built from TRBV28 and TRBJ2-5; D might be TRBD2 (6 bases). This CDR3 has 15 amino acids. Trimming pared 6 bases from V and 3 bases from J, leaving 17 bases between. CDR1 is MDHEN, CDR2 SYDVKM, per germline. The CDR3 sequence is CASSLGGNGEETQYF. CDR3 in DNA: TGTGCCAGCAGCCTCGGGGGAAACGGGGAAGAGACCCAGTACTTC.

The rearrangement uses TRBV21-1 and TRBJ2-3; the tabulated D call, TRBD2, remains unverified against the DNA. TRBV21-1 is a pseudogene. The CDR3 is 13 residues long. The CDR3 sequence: CASRPGRGDTQYF. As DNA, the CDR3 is TGTGCCAGCAGACCCGGACGGGGAGATACGCAGTATTTT.

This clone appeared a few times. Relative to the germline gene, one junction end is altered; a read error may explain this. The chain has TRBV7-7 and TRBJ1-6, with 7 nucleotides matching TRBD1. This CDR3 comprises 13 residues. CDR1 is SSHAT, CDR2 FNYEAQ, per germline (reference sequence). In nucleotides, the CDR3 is TGTGCTAGCAGCTTAGGGGGCAATTCACCCCTCCACTTT. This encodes CASSLGGNSPLHF.

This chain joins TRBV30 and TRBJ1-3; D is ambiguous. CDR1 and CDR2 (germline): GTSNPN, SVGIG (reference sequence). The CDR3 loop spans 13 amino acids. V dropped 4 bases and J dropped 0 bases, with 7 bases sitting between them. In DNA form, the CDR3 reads TGTGCCTGGATCGGGAGCTCTGGAAACACCATATATTTT. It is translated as CAWIGSSGNTIYF.

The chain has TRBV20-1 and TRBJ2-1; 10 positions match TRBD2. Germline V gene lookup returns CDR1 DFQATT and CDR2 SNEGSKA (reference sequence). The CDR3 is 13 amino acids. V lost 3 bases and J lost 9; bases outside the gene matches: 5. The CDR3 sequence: CSASGLAGVEQFF. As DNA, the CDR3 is TGCAGTGCTAGTGGGCTAGCGGGAGTTGAGCAGTTCTTC.

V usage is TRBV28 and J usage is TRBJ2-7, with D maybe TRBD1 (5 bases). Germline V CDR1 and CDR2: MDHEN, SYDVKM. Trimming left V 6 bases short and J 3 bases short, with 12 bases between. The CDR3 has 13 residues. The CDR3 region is CASRPTAYYEQYF. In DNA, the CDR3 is TGTGCCAGCAGGCCGACAGCTTACTACGAGCAGTACTTC. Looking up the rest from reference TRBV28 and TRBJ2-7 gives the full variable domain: DVKVTQSSRYLVKRTGEKVFLECVQDMDHENMFWYRQDPGLGLRLIYFSYDVKMKEKGDIPEGYSVSREKKERFSLILESASTNQTSMYLCASRPTAYYEQYFGPGTRLTVT.

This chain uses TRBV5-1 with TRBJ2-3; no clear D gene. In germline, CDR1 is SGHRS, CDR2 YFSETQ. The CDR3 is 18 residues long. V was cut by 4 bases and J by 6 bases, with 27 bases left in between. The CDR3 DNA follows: TGCGCCAGCAGCGCCCATATGGGCTTCTTTGGGTCTGGGGATACGCAGTATTTT. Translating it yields CASSAHMGFFGSGDTQYF.

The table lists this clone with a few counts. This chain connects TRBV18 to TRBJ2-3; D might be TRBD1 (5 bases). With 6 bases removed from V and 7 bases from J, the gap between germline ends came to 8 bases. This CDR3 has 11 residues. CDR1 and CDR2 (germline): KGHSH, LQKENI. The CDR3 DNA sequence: TGTGCCAGCTCCCAGGGTAATACGCAGTATTTT. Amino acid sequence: CASSQGNTQYF.

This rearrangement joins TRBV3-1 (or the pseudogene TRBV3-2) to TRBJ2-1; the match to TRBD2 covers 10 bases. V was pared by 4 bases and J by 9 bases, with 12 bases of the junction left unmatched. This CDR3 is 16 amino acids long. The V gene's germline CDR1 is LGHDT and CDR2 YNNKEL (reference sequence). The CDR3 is CASSLVRASGSREQFF. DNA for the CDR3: TGTGCCAGCAGCCTGGTGAGGGCTAGCGGGAGTCGTGAGCAGTTCTTC.

The DNA of the CDR3 is TGTGCCACCACAGCGGGCTCCTACAATGAGCAGTTCTTC. This gives the protein CATTAGSYNEQFF. The chain has TRBV24-1 and TRBJ2-1; the D gene is possibly TRBD2 (6 bases). V was trimmed by 8 bases and J by 0 bases, leaving 7 bases between them. The CDR3 has 13 amino acids. Germline values: CDR1 KGHDR, CDR2 SFDVKD.

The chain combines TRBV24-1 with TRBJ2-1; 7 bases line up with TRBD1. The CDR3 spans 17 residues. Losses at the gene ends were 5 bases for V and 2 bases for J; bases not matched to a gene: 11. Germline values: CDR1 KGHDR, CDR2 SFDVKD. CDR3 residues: CATSGDHRGAAYNEQFF. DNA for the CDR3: TGTGCCACCAGTGGCGATCACAGGGGAGCGGCCTACAATGAGCAGTTCTTC.

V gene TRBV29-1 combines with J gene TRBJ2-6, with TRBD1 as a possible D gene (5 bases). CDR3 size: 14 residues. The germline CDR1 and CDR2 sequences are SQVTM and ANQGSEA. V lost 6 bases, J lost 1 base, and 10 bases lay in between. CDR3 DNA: TGCAGCGTGCCAGGGTTTTCTGGGGCCAACGTCCTGACTTTC. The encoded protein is CSVPGFSGANVLTF. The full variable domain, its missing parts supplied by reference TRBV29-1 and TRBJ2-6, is SAVISQKPSRDICQRGTSLTIQCQVDSQVTMMFWYRQQPGQSLTLIATANQGSEATYESGFVIDKFPISRPNLTFSTLTVSNMSPEDSSIYLCSVPGFSGANVLTFGAGSRLTVL.

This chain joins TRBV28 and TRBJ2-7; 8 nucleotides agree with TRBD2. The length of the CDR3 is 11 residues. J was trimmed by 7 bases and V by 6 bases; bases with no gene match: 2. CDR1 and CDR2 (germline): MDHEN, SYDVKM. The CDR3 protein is CASRSGGEQYF. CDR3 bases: TGTGCCAGCAGGTCGGGAGGGGAGCAGTACTTC.

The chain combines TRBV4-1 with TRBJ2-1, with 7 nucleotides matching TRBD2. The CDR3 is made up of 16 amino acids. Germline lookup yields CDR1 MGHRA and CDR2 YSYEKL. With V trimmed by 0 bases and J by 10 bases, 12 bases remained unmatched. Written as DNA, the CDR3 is TGCGCCAGCAGCCAAGATCTGGGGGACTACCGCCGGGAGCAGTTCTTC. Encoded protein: CASSQDLGDYRREQFF.

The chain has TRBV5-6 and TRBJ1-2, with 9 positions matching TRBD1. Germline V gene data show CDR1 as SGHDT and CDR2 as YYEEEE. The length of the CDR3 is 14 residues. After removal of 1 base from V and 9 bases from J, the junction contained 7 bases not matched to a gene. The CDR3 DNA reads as TGTGCCAGCAGCTTGCCCGGACAGGGGAATAGCTACACCTTC. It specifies CASSLPGQGNSYTF.

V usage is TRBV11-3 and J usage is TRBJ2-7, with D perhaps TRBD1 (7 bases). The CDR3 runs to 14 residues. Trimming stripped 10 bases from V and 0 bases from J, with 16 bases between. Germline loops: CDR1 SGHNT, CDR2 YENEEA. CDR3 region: CATQGGGPSYEQYF. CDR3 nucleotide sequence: TGTGCCACCCAGGGGGGAGGCCCCTCCTACGAGCAGTACTTC.

The chain's CDR3 is CASSLGPSGREQYF. The CDR3, as DNA: TGTGCCAGCAGCTTAGGGCCGAGTGGGCGCGAGCAGTACTTC. V is TRBV7-3 and J is TRBJ2-7; D call uncertain. Trimming left V 2 bases short and J 6 bases short, with 14 bases between. This CDR3 is 14 amino acids long. Per germline, CDR1 SGHTA and CDR2 FQGTGA.

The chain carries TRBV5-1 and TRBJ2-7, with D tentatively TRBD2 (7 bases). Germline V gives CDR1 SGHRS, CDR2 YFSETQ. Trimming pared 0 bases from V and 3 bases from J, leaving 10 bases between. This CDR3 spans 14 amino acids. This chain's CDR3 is CASSLAGGLYEQYF. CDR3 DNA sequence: TGCGCCAGCAGCTTGGCGGGGGGCCTCTACGAGCAGTACTTC.